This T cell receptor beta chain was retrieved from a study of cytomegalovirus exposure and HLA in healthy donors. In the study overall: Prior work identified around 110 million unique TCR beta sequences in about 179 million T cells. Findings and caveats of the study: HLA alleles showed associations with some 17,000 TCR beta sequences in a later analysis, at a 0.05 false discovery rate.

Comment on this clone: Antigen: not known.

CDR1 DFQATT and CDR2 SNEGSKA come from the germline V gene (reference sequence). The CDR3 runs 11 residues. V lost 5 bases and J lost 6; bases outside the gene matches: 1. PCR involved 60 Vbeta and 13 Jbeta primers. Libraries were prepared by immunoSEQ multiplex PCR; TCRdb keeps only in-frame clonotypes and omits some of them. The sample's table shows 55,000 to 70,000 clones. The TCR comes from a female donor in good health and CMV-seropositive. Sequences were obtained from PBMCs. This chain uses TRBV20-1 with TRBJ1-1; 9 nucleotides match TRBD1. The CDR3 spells CSAYRGPEAFF. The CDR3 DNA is TGCAGTGCTTACAGGGGGCCTGAAGCTTTCTTT.